The TCR beta chain described here comes from a study of monozygotic twins with inflammatory bowel disease. Study results and limitations: Healthy co-twins, by inverse Simpson, had higher TCRbeta diversity than their siblings with IBD.

As for this clonotype: The antigen is not known.

Germline V gene sequence: CDR1 LGHDT, CDR2 YNNKEL (reference sequence). The CDR3 runs to 15 residues. Every TCR library consumed around 4,000 ng of total RNA. From the 5' RACE reads, TCRdb lists one entry per CDR3 protein and no DNA. The table lists 160,000 or so distinct CDR3 sequences. The TCR was taken from a human donor with ulcerative colitis or Crohn's disease, or a healthy co-twin of an affected twin (not recorded which). The V and J genes are TRBV3-1 and TRBJ2-5; lacking DNA, the TRBD2 call made by TCRdb goes unchecked. Material: blood. CDR3 protein: CASSRGLGGGGTQYF.